Below, 8 T cell receptor beta chains from the same sample are listed, as sequenced in a study of blood T cell repertoires in COVID-19. Measured with immunoSEQ multiplex PCR; TCRdb has only the in-frame clones, and not every one. The sample lists approximately 170,000 clones; 70% to 85% were seen once. The sequenced material came from peripheral blood. The receptors were gathered from an elderly man with COVID-19, enrolled during active disease.

The CDR3 nucleotides are TGTGCCAGCTCAAGACAGACAGGGGACAATGGCTACACCTTC. This gives the protein CASSRQTGDNGYTF. This chain joins TRBV18 and TRBJ1-2; the match to TRBD1 covers 8 bases. This CDR3 is 14 amino acids long. Losses at the gene ends were 5 bases for V and 6 bases for J; bases not matched to a gene: 8. Germline V gene sequence: CDR1 KGHSH, CDR2 LQKENI.

This clone was seen a single time. This chain joins TRBV6-6 and TRBJ2-5, with D possibly TRBD1 on 6 matching bases. This CDR3 spans 14 amino acids. Germline CDR1 MNHNY, CDR2 SVGAGI (reference sequence). Trimming cost V 8 bases and J 1 base, with 14 bases left between them. The CDR3 bases are TGTGCCAGCCGTCCTGGGGGCCTCCAAGAGACCCAGTACTTC. As protein: CASRPGGLQETQYF.

CDR3: CASITDRGTEAFF. The CDR3, as DNA: TGTGCCAGCATAACCGATCGGGGGACTGAAGCTTTCTTT. J is TRBJ1-1 and V is TRBV2, with D tentatively TRBD1 (5 bases). The germline CDR1 and CDR2 sequences are SNHLY and FYNNEI. V was trimmed by 7 bases and J by 5 bases, leaving 14 bases between them. The CDR3 sequence is 13 residues long.

This clone was counted only a few times. The V gene is TRBV3-1 (or the pseudogene TRBV3-2), the J gene TRBJ1-1, with D possibly being TRBD1 (5 bases). From germline, CDR1 is LGHDT and CDR2 YNNKEL (reference sequence). V was cut by 0 bases and J by 4 bases, with 15 bases left in between. The CDR3 runs to 16 residues. CDR3 in amino acids: CASSQDFRVMGTEAFF. CDR3 sequence (DNA): TGTGCCAGCAGCCAAGACTTCAGGGTCATGGGCACTGAAGCTTTCTTT.

This rearrangement joins TRBV5-5 to TRBJ2-7; D is ambiguous. CDR3 length: 13 amino acids. Per germline, CDR1 SGHKS and CDR2 YYEKEE (reference sequence). Deletions cut 2 bases from V and 7 bases from J, with 13 bases between. The CDR3 protein is CASSFFVEWEQYF. The CDR3 DNA is TGTGCCAGCAGCTTCTTTGTGGAGTGGGAGCAGTACTTC.

The chain combines TRBV5-4 with TRBJ1-2; D remains ambiguous. Deletions cut 2 bases from V and 5 bases from J, with 16 bases between. Germline V lookup: CDR1 SGHNT, CDR2 YYREEE (reference sequence). The CDR3 is made up of 15 amino acids. Written as DNA, the CDR3 is TGTGCCAGCAGCTTAGAGGGAGGTGGATCTTATGGCTACACCTTC. This sequence encodes CASSLEGGGSYGYTF.

The table lists this clone with a few counts. This chain joins TRBV5-1 and TRBJ2-7, with D possibly being TRBD1 (6 bases). V dropped 1 base and J dropped 5 bases, with 7 bases sitting between them. CDR3 length: 12 amino acids. Germline V CDR1 and CDR2: SGHRS, YFSETQ. Written as DNA, the CDR3 is TGCGCCAGCAGCTTGAACAGGGACGAGCAGTACTTC. It is translated as CASSLNRDEQYF.

This clone is a singleton in its sample. V and J are TRBV7-9 and TRBJ1-1, with 9 bases that match TRBD1. The V gene end was trimmed by 3 bases and the J gene end by 11 bases; junction bases not matched to a gene: 7. Per germline, CDR1 SEHNR and CDR2 FQNEAQ (reference sequence). The CDR3 is 13 residues long. CDR3 coding DNA: TGTGCCAGCAGCTTCCGGGACAGGGTGCGTGCTTTCTTT. Residues: CASSFRDRVRAFF.